This is a list of T cell receptor beta chains from one sample in a study of radiation and T cells in renal cell carcinoma. Data came from immunoSEQ multiplex PCR; TCRdb stores just in-frame clones and leaves some out. The profile shows 120,000 or so clones, over 75% of them singletons. The sequenced sample was blood, obtained from a patient whose treatment included radiotherapy and nephrectomy. The receptors come from a man aged 50 or older with renal cell carcinoma. The CDR3 runs from the conserved cysteine through the conserved F or W. The D gene is left open where the match is weak. For some rows the clone size is stated as once, few or many, or as a class when expanded; others skip it.

>-|TRBD1|15|TRBJ1-5|TRBV2
CASSSVDRSNQPQHF
TGTGCCAGCAGTTCCGTGGACAGGAGCAATCAGCCCCAGCATTTT
>-|-|13|TRBJ2-7|TRBV5-4
CASSLVPGYEQYF
TGTGCCAGCAGCTTGGTACCTGGCTACGAGCAGTACTTC
>-|TRBD2|16|TRBJ2-3|TRBV10-3
CAITDSGTSESDTQYF
TGTGCCATCACTGACTCCGGGACTAGCGAGTCAGATACGCAGTATTTT
>few|-|13|TRBJ1-1|TRBV19
CASSPLVNTEAFF
TGTGCCAGTAGCCCTTTAGTGAACACTGAAGCTTTCTTT
>-|-|14|TRBJ1-5|TRBV4-2
CASSHRESNQPQHF
TGTGCCAGCAGCCATAGGGAGAGCAATCAGCCCCAGCATTTT
>-|-|13|TRBJ2-2|TRBV6-5
CASSYSSLRELFF
TGTGCCAGCAGTTACTCGTCTCTCCGGGAGCTGTTTTTT
>-|-|14|TRBJ2-3|TRBV2
CASSEYGSSDTQYF
TGTGCCAGCAGTGAGTATGGTAGTTCAGATACGCAGTATTTT
>-|-|18|TRBJ2-6|TRBV7-7
CASSRHLVPQSRANVLTF
TGTGCCAGCAGCAGGCACCTAGTGCCACAAAGTCGGGCCAACGTCCTGACTTTC
>-|-|12|TRBJ2-1|TRBV27
CASTPQSDEQFF
TGTGCCAGCACCCCCCAAAGCGATGAGCAGTTCTTC
>-|-|15|TRBJ1-4|TRBV6-6
CASRTSGATNEKLFF
TGTGCCAGCAGGACCTCGGGAGCAACTAATGAAAAACTGTTTTTT
>-|-|12|TRBJ1-1|TRBV7-9
CASSLPQKKAFF
TGTGCCAGCAGCTTACCCCAAAAAAAAGCTTTCTTT
>-|-|12|TRBJ2-7|TRBV2
CASIGQPREQYF
TGTGCCAGTATCGGGCAACCACGCGAGCAGTACTTC